There are many counts of the clone carrying this T cell receptor beta chain. A 10-nucleotide random UMI tagged transcripts in template-switch 5'RACE cDNA synthesis. TCRdb fed the 5' RACE reads into MiXCR, producing one record per CDR3 protein. The table includes about 38,000 distinct CDR3 sequences, approximately 7% detected once. The sample is drawn from a study of neurological immune-mediated disorders. This CDR3 is built from 12 residues. V gave up 7 bases and J gave up 5 bases; unmatched junction bases: 5. The germline CDR1 and CDR2 sequences are SQVTM and ANQGSEA. CD4+ or CD8+ T cells at a count of about 1 million served as input for the sorted libraries.

The receptor was isolated from a man aged 45 to 65 in good health. Source material: CD4+ T cells from blood. This chain uses TRBV29-1 with TRBJ2-5, with 9 bases lining up with TRBD2. The CDR3: CSANLAGETQYF. The CDR3 region has the DNA TGCAGCGCCAACCTAGCGGGGGAGACCCAGTACTTC. Full variable domain (rest looked up from reference TRBV29-1 and TRBJ2-5): SAVISQKPSRDICQRGTSLTIQCQVDSQVTMMFWYRQQPGQSLTLIATANQGSEATYESGFVIDKFPISRPNLTFSTLTVSNMSPEDSSIYLCSANLAGETQYFGPGTRLLVL.